Given below is one T cell receptor (beta chain) in context. Its antigen is unidentified. CDR3 length: 13 amino acids. The germline V and J ends were trimmed by 6 bases and 9 bases, with 15 bases remaining between them. The germline V gene has CDR1 SGHVS and CDR2 FQNEAQ. Co-extraction of both nucleic acids (RNA and DNA) used about 20-33 mg of unsorted bulk tissue. Through surgical resection, the patients' primary liver carcinoma was treated. The patients carried chronic HBV infection and had received no treatment. This specimen comes from a study of tumor-infiltrating lymphocytes in primary liver carcinoma. Study-wide results and caveats: Tumor-adjacent and tumor-blood pairs shared a smaller degree of overlap than tumor region pairs. Significantly larger top-250-clone fractions were found in tumors than in blood (p = 0.039).

Making TCR beta cDNA involved approximately 530 ng total RNA and a constant-region primer. Three nested multiplex PCR rounds, a slightly modified ARM-PCR, produced the libraries for TCR beta. TRBV1-TRBV30 forward and Cbeta reverse primers drove the first two approximately 10-cycle rounds. TCRdb re-derived calls from the multiplex PCR reads in MiXCR, one entry per CDR3 protein. The data contain about 78,000 distinct CDR3 sequences, over 60% of them seen just once; the ten biggest clones take up 25% to 30%. This TCR came from a man between 35 and 55 years old with primary liver carcinoma and hepatitis B virus infection. Sequencing was performed on liver tumor tissue from sampling region 4. Subset specified: tumor region T4, right-lateral pole. The rearrangement uses TRBV7-8 and TRBJ2-1; weak D call: TRBD2 (6 bases). This CDR3 is CASSYEGGAEQFF. Here the CDR3 DNA reads TGTGCCAGCAGTTACGAAGGAGGGGCTGAGCAGTTCTTC.